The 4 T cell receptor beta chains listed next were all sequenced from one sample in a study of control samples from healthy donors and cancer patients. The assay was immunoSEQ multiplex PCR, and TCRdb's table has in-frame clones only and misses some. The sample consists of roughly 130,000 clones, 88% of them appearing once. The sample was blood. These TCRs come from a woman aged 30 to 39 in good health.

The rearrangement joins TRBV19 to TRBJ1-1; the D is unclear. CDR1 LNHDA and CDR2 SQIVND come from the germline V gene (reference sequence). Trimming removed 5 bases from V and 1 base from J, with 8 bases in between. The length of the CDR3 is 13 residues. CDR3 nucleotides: TGTGCCAGTAGTGGGCGGACGAACACTGAAGCTTTCTTT. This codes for CASSGRTNTEAFF. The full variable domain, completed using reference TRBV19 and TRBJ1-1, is DGGITQSPKYLFRKEGQNVTLSCEQNLNHDAMYWYRQDPGQGLRLIYYSQIVNDFQKGDIAEGYSVSREKKESFPLTVTSAQKNPTAFYLCASSGRTNTEAFFGQGTRLTVV.

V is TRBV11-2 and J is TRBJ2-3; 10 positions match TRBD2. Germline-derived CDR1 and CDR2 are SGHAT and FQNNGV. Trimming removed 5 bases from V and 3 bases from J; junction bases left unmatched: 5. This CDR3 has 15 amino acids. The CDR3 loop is CASSHTSGTTDTQYF. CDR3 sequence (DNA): TGTGCCAGCAGCCATACTAGCGGGACAACAGATACGCAGTATTTT. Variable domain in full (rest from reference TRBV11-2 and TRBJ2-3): EAGVAQSPRYKIIEKRQSVAFWCNPISGHATLYWYQQILGQGPKLLIQFQNNGVVDDSQLPKDRFSAERLKGVDSTLKIQPAKLEDSAVYLCASSHTSGTTDTQYFGPGTRLTVL.

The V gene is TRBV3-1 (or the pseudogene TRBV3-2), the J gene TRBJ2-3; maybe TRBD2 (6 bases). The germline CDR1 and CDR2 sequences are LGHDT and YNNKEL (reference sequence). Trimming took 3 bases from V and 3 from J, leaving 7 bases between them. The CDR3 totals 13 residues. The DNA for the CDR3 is TGTGCCAGCAGCCACCGGGGGACAGATACGCAGTATTTT. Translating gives CASSHRGTDTQYF.

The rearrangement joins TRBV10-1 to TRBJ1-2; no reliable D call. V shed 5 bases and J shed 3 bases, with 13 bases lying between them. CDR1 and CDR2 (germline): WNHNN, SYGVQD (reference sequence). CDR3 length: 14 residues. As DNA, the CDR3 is TGCGCCAGCAGTCCCACTCAGAGACACTATGGCTACACCTTC. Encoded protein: CASSPTQRHYGYTF.